These T cell receptor beta chains were read from a single sample in a study of identical twins. TCRdb independently ran MiXCR on the 5' RACE reads; one entry per CDR3 protein. Seen here are 1,800,000 or so distinct CDR3 sequences, under 35% observed once, and the top ten hold 0.25% to 0.3%. Sequencing was carried out using cord blood. The source of these receptors is a newborn girl in good health. The CDR3 runs from the conserved cysteine through the conserved F or W. A D gene is named only where the DNA matches it firmly. Size is omitted from some rows. Given values are once, few, many or a class for expanded clones.

CDR3nt	CDR3aa	d_gene	len	abundance	j_gene	v_gene
TGCAGCGTTGAAGGGACAGGGCACTACGAGCAGTACTTC	CSVEGTGHYEQYF	TRBD1	13	many	TRBJ2-7	TRBV29-1
TGTGCCAGCAGTGAAGAGGGGTGGGTCAGGGGCATGAACACTGAAGCTTTCTTT	CASSEEGWVRGMNTEAFF	NA	18	NA	TRBJ1-1	TRBV6-1
TGTGCCACCAGTTGGGGTCGCGGGGGGACAGATACGCAGTCTTTT	CATSWGRGGTDTQSF	NA	15	NA	TRBJ2-3	TRBV24-1
TGTGCCAGCAGCTTCGTTTTCAGACTTTACAATGAGCAGTTCTTC	CASSFVFRLYNEQFF	NA	15	NA	TRBJ2-1	TRBV7-9
TGTGCCAGTAGTATTCGCCCTAGGGATGGGCAGTTCTTC	CASSIRPRDGQFF	NA	13	once	TRBJ2-1	TRBV19
TGTGCCACCAGTGATGGGCGACAGGGCGTAAATGGCTACACCTTC	CATSDGRQGVNGYTF	TRBD1	15	few	TRBJ1-2	TRBV24-1
TGTGCCAGCAGACTAAGGTGGGGATCTAAGGTTACTGAAGCTTTCTTT	CASRLRWGSKVTEAFF	NA	16	NA	TRBJ1-1	TRBV6-1
TGTGCCAGCAGCATCCGACAGGAAAAACTGTTTTTT	CASSIRQEKLFF	NA	12	few	TRBJ1-4	TRBV5-6
TGTGCCAGTCACCCGGACAGTTCTTACGAGCAGTACTTC	CASHPDSSYEQYF	NA	13	once	TRBJ2-7	TRBV19
TGTGCCAGCAGGCCGGGACGGGATAATTCACCCCTCCACTTT	CASRPGRDNSPLHF	NA	14	few	TRBJ1-6	TRBV6-6
TGTGCCACCAGCAGAGATAGGACAGGGTTTAACGAGCAGTTCTTC	CATSRDRTGFNEQFF	TRBD1	15	NA	TRBJ2-1	TRBV15
TGCAGTGCTCCCCCGACTGTGAACACTGAAGCTTTCTTT	CSAPPTVNTEAFF	NA	13	few	TRBJ1-1	TRBV20-1
TGTGCCAGCGCTCCTCTCTCCTATAATTCACCCCTCCACTTT	CASAPLSYNSPLHF	NA	14	few	TRBJ1-6	TRBV27
TGTGCCAGCAGCTCCCCCTTTAGCGGGAGGGGATTCTACAATGAGCAGTTCTTC	CASSSPFSGRGFYNEQFF	TRBD2	18	NA	TRBJ2-1	TRBV11-1
TGTGCCAGCAGTTACGATACAAGAGGGAGCAATCAGCCCCAGCATTTT	CASSYDTRGSNQPQHF	NA	16	NA	TRBJ1-5	TRBV6-6
TGTGCCAGCTATAACGGACTGGCGGAGACCCAGTACTTC	CASYNGLAETQYF	NA	13	NA	TRBJ2-5	TRBV6-5
TGCAGCGTTCACGCACAGGCAGGGAACACTGAAGCTTTCTTT	CSVHAQAGNTEAFF	NA	14	few	TRBJ1-1	TRBV29-1
TGCGCCAGCAGCTTGACAGGGTGGACTGAAGCTTTCTTT	CASSLTGWTEAFF	TRBD1	13	many	TRBJ1-1	TRBV7-2
TGTGCTAGTGGTTTGGTATTCGGGAGGGCCAGGAGGAATGAGCAGTTCTTC	CASGLVFGRARRNEQFF	TRBD2	17	NA	TRBJ2-1	TRBV12-5
TGTGCCAGCAGCCTATCCAAGGGGTATGGCTACACCTTC	CASSLSKGYGYTF	NA	13	NA	TRBJ1-2	TRBV7-2
TGCGCCAGCACTTGGGGAAGCCCAGATACGCAGTATTTT	CASTWGSPDTQYF	NA	13	NA	TRBJ2-3	TRBV5-1
TGTGCCAGCAGTTACTTTGGACAGGGGGCGAACACCGGGGAGCTGTTTTTT	CASSYFGQGANTGELFF	TRBD1	17	few	TRBJ2-2	TRBV6-2/TRBV6-3
TGTGCCAGCAGTTTACCCAGGACAGGGCCAGCCAAAAACATTCAGTACTTC	CASSLPRTGPAKNIQYF	TRBD1	17	many	TRBJ2-4	TRBV12-3/TRBV12-4
TGTGCCAGCAGCCAAAAGTACGGGAGGGCTACCCTGAAAGAGACCCAGTACTTC	CASSQKYGRATLKETQYF	TRBD2	18	NA	TRBJ2-5	TRBV3-1
TGCGCCAGCAGCGAGGTAGCGGGATCGTCCAATGAGCAGTACTTC	CASSEVAGSSNEQYF	TRBD2	15	few	TRBJ2-5	TRBV5-1
TGTGCCAGCAGCCGACGGGACGTCTCCTCTGGAAACACCATATATTTT	CASSRRDVSSGNTIYF	NA	16	few	TRBJ1-3	TRBV9
TGTGCCAGCAGCTTAGTTAACGTGCAGGGGGCGGACACCATATATTTT	CASSLVNVQGADTIYF	TRBD1	16	NA	TRBJ1-3	TRBV7-9
TGCAGTGCCTCCCCTGGCCGTTTGACTAGCGGTATCACAGATACGCAGTATTTT	CSASPGRLTSGITDTQYF	TRBD2	18	few	TRBJ2-3	TRBV20-1
TGCAGTGCTAGACCTTCATGGGGGGATACGCAGTATTTT	CSARPSWGDTQYF	NA	13	NA	TRBJ2-3	TRBV20-1
TGTGCCAGTCGGGGGGTGGGGTATAGCAATCAGCCCCAGCATTTT	CASRGVGYSNQPQHF	NA	15	NA	TRBJ1-5	TRBV6-1
TGTGCCAGCACGGACAGGGCCGCCTACGAGCAGTACTTC	CASTDRAAYEQYF	TRBD1	13	NA	TRBJ2-7	TRBV6-2/TRBV6-3
TGTGCCAGCAGTGAACCGCTTCTAGCGGGAGTCACAGATACGCAGTATTTT	CASSEPLLAGVTDTQYF	TRBD2	17	NA	TRBJ2-3	TRBV2
TGCAGTGCCCTACCCAGCGGGAGGGCCGGCAATGAGCAGTTCTTC	CSALPSGRAGNEQFF	TRBD2	15	NA	TRBJ2-1	TRBV20-1
TGTGCCAGCAGCGTAGAACAGGGGAGGCATGAGCAGTTCTTC	CASSVEQGRHEQFF	NA	14	few	TRBJ2-1	TRBV9
TGTGCCAGCAGTTTACGGCAGGACAGGCAGTATTTT	CASSLRQDRQYF	NA	12	NA	TRBJ2-3	TRBV28
TGTGCGGGGGGGACAGGGTATAATTCACCCCTCCACTTT	CAGGTGYNSPLHF	TRBD1	13	few	TRBJ1-6	TRBV30
TGTGCCAGCAGCAAGGGATCTGAGGGCACAGATACGCAGTATTTT	CASSKGSEGTDTQYF	NA	15	few	TRBJ2-3	TRBV21-1
TGTGCCAGCAGCTTATTATTGGCAGGGGGCGGCTACACCTTC	CASSLLLAGGGYTF	TRBD1	14	NA	TRBJ1-2	TRBV7-2
TGTGCCAGCGGAGGGACAGGGAACAATGAGCAGTTCTTC	CASGGTGNNEQFF	TRBD1	13	NA	TRBJ2-1	TRBV25-1
TGCAGCGTGGCAGGGCCTGAAGCTTTCTTT	CSVAGPEAFF	NA	10	few	TRBJ1-1	TRBV29-1
TGTGCCAGCAGCTTAGAAACAGGGACCAATCAGCCCCAGCATTTT	CASSLETGTNQPQHF	NA	15	few	TRBJ1-5	TRBV11-2
TGCAGCGTTGCCCCTTCACCCTACGGGAACACTGAAGCTTTCTTT	CSVAPSPYGNTEAFF	NA	15	few	TRBJ1-1	TRBV29-1
TGTGCCAGCAGCTTAGGCGACAGGGGCCTTAACTATGGCTACACCTTC	CASSLGDRGLNYGYTF	TRBD1	16	NA	TRBJ1-2	TRBV7-9
TGCGCCAGCAGCTTACAAGATTACAGAGATACGCAGTATTTT	CASSLQDYRDTQYF	NA	14	few	TRBJ2-3	TRBV5-1
TGTGCCAGCAGCGTTCGAATAGCGGGAGGGGTCAATGAGCAGTTCTTC	CASSVRIAGGVNEQFF	TRBD2	16	NA	TRBJ2-1	TRBV9
TGTGCCAGCGGGGCAATTAACTATGGCTACACCTTC	CASGAINYGYTF	NA	12	NA	TRBJ1-2	TRBV12-3/TRBV12-4
TGCAGTGCTAGTGAATCTAACACTGAAGCTTTCTTT	CSASESNTEAFF	NA	12	NA	TRBJ1-1	TRBV20-1
TGTGCCAGCAGACCAAACAGGGGAAATGATGGCTACACCTTC	CASRPNRGNDGYTF	TRBD1	14	NA	TRBJ1-2	TRBV7-2
TGTGCCAGCAGCCCCAGGGACGGGAATGAGCAGTACTTC	CASSPRDGNEQYF	NA	13	once	TRBJ2-7	TRBV7-9
TGTGCCAGCAGACCACAGAGGTCCTACTACGAGCAGTACTTC	CASRPQRSYYEQYF	NA	14	NA	TRBJ2-7	TRBV2
TGTGCCAGCAGCCTAACTAGCGACGAGCAGTACTTC	CASSLTSDEQYF	TRBD2	12	few	TRBJ2-7	TRBV7-8
TGTGCCAGCAGCTTACTACAGGTAGAAGCTTTCTTT	CASSLLQVEAFF	NA	12	NA	TRBJ1-1	TRBV7-9
TGCGCCAGCAGCCCCAGGGGAAGCTATGGCTACACCTTC	CASSPRGSYGYTF	NA	13	many	TRBJ1-2	TRBV5-1
TGTGCCAGCAGCTTAGGGGTTATATGGGCGCGCCCGTTAAATGAGCAGTACTTC	CASSLGVIWARPLNEQYF	NA	18	NA	TRBJ2-7	TRBV7-8
TGCAGTGCTAGAAAAGGGGTACAGGGCCAGGGTACGCAGTATTTT	CSARKGVQGQGTQYF	NA	15	NA	TRBJ2-3	TRBV20-1
TGTGCCAGCAGCCCCAAGCGGCAGGCGCCCATGAACACTGAAGCTTTCTTT	CASSPKRQAPMNTEAFF	NA	17	once	TRBJ1-1	TRBV7-9
TGCAGTGCTAGGGGACTACCGGGAGATACGCAGTATTTT	CSARGLPGDTQYF	TRBD2	13	once	TRBJ2-3	TRBV20-1
TGTGCCAGCAGTGAACGGGGAGTCTATGGCTACACCTTC	CASSERGVYGYTF	NA	13	few	TRBJ1-2	TRBV2